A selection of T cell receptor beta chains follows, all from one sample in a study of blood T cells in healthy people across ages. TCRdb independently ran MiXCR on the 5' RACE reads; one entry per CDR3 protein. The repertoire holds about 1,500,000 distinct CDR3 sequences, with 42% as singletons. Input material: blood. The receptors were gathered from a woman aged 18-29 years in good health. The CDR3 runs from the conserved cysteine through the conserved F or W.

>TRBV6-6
CASLNQMGGNSPLHF
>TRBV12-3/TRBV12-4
CASSEGQINYGYTF
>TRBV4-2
CASSPLAGAASYNEQFF
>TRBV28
CASSLRKSQVPIAQETQFF
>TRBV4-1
CASSQQGSIEAFF
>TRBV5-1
CASSLEVGYEQYF
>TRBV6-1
CASTQGTGFQPQHF
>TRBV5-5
CASSWPLNSNTGELFF
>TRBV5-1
CASSLVAGEVNEQYF
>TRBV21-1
CASSTGGVTYGYTF
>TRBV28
CASSVASGSGSVYEQYF
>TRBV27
CASSLAGSTGEQYF
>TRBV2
CASSEAAPGLAAKVAKNIQYF
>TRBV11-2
CASSIRPGVDTQYF
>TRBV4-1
CASSQDVTATLSSYEQYF
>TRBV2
CASSGNRGDEQFF
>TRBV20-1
CSARGTGKQETQYF
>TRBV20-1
CSAREGGQGDEAFF
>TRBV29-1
CSATPLAGTGELFF
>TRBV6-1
CASRRGLAGTYSYEQYF
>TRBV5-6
CASSEIAGGREQFF
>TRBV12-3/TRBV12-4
CASSFAGRGYGYTF
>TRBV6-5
CASSYVIWASNTEAFF
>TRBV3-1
CASSQERTGKANYGYTF
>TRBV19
CASSLVRLAGGTDTQYF
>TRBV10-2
CASSESSRGTRNTEAFF
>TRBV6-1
CASQAGRTGFWNEQFF